The 4 T cell receptor beta chains below were found in one sample sequenced in a study of PD-L1 blockade in urothelial cancer. TCRdb's table, derived via immunoSEQ multiplex PCR, lists solely in-frame clones and lacks some. Of 70,000 to 90,000 clones listed, about 81% were seen once; the top ten hold 8% to 9.5%. The sample consisted of PBMCs, taken around atezolizumab (anti-PD-L1) treatment. The receptors come from a man between 65 and 79 years old with urothelial cancer.

This clone was counted once. CDR3 nucleotide sequence: TGTGCCAGCAGCACCCTGTGGGCGGGGGAGGTCGGTGAGCAGTTCTTC. Translation: CASSTLWAGEVGEQFF. The V call is TRBV7-2, the J call TRBJ2-1, with TRBD2 matching 7 bases. Trimming removed 5 bases from V and 9 bases from J; junction bases left unmatched: 16. Germline V lookup: CDR1 SGHTA, CDR2 FQGNSA. The CDR3 contains 16 residues.

The chain has TRBV30 and TRBJ2-3; 9 nucleotides line up with TRBD2. CDR1 is GTSNPN and CDR2 is SVGIG in the germline V gene (reference sequence). The CDR3 extends over 15 amino acids. The trim removed 7 bases at V and 6 bases at J, leaving 14 bases unmatched. Written as DNA, the CDR3 is TGTGCCTCCCAGGGAGCGGGAGGAAGGGTGGATACGCAGTATTTT. This codes for CASQGAGGRVDTQYF.

V is TRBV9 and J is TRBJ2-2; possibly TRBD1 for D (5 bases). Germline assignment: CDR1 SGDLS and CDR2 YYNGEE. The CDR3 has 15 residues. V lost 2 bases, J lost 2 bases, and 10 bases lay in between. CDR3 region: CASSVTASNTGELFF. DNA for the CDR3: TGTGCCAGCAGCGTGACAGCCAGTAACACCGGGGAGCTGTTTTTT.

The V call is TRBV11-3, the J call TRBJ1-5; D is unclear. Per germline, CDR1 SGHNT and CDR2 YENEEA. Trimming shortened V by 2 bases and J by 6 bases, and 14 bases separated the two germline ends. This CDR3 spans 15 amino acids. This chain's CDR3 is CASSLYSNGGQPQHF. The CDR3 coding sequence is TGTGCCAGCAGCTTATACTCAAACGGAGGTCAGCCCCAGCATTTT.